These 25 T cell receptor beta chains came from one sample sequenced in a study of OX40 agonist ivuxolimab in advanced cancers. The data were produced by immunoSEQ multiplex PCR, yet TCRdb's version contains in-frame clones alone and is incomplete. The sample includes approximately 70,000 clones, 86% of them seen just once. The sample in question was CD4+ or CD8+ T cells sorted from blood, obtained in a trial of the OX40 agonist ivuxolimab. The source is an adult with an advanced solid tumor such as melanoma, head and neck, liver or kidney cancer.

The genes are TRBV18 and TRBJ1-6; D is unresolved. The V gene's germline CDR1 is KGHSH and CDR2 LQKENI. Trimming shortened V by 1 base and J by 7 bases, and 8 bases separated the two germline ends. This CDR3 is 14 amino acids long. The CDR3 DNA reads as TGTGCCAGCTCACCACAGGACGGAAATTCACCCCTCCACTTT. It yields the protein CASSPQDGNSPLHF.

CDR3 amino acids: CASSQDMAGGLAGPYNEQFF. The CDR3 nucleotides are TGCGCCAGCAGCCAAGATATGGCAGGGGGACTAGCGGGACCCTACAATGAGCAGTTCTTC. The chain carries TRBV4-3 and TRBJ2-1, with 13 bases identical to TRBD2. This CDR3 has 20 amino acids. Germline CDR1 reads LGHNA; CDR2 reads YSLEER. Trimming at V came to 0 bases and at J to 2 bases, leaving 10 bases not matched to a gene.

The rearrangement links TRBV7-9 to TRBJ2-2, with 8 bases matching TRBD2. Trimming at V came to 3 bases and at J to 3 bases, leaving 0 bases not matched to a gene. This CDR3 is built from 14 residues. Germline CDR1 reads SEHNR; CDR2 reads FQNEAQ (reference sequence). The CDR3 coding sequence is TGTGCCAGCAGCTTGACTAGCGACACCGGGGAGCTGTTTTTT. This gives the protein CASSLTSDTGELFF.

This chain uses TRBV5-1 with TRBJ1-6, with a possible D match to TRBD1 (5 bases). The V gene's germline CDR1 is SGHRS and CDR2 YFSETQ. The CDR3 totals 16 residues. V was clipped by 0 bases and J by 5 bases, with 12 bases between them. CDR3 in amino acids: CASSLAFGGDNSPLHF. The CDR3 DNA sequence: TGCGCCAGCAGCTTGGCATTCGGGGGGGATAATTCACCCCTCCACTTT.

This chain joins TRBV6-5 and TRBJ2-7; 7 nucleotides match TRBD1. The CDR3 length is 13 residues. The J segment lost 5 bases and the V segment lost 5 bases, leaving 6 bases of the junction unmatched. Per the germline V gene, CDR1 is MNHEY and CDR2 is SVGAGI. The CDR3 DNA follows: TGTGCCAGCAGTAATACAGGGGCCCACGAGCAGTACTTC. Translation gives CASSNTGAHEQYF.

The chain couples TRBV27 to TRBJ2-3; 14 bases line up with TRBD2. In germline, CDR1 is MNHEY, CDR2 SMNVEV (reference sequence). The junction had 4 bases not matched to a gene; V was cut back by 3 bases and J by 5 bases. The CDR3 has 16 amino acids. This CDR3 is CASSLRLAGGQDTQYF. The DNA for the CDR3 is TGTGCCAGCAGTTTGCGACTAGCGGGGGGGCAAGATACGCAGTATTTT.

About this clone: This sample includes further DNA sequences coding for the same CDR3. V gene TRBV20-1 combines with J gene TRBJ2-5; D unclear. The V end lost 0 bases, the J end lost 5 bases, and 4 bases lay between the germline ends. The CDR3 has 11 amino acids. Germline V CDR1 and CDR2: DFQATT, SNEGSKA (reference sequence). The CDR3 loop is CSARDGETQYF. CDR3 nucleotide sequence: TGCAGTGCTAGAGATGGTGAGACCCAGTACTTC.

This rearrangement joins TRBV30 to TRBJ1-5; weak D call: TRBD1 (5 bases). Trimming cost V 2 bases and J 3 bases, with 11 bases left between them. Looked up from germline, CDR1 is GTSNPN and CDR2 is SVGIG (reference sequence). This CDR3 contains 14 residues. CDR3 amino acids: CAWSPDSYNQPQHF. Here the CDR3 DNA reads TGTGCCTGGAGTCCTGACAGTTACAATCAGCCCCAGCATTTT.

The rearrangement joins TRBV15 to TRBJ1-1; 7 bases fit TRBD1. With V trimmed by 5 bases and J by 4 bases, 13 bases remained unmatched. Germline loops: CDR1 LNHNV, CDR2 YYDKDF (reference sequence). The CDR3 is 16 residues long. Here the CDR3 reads CATSSFDREGGTEAFF. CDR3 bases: TGTGCCACCAGCTCCTTTGACAGGGAGGGAGGCACTGAAGCTTTCTTT.

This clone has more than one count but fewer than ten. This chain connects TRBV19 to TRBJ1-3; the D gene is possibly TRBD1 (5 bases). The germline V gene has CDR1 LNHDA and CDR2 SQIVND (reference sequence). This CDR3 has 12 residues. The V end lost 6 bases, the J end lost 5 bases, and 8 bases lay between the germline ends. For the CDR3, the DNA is TGTGCCAGTAGGCCAGGGAGAAACACCATATATTTT. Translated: CASRPGRNTIYF.

Written as DNA, the CDR3 is TGTGCCAGTAGTATTATCGTCGATTCCTACGAGCAGTACTTC. Amino acids: CASSIIVDSYEQYF. The V and J genes are TRBV19 and TRBJ2-7; D is unclear. CDR3 length: 14 residues. Germline CDR1 LNHDA, CDR2 SQIVND (reference sequence). V gave up 3 bases and J gave up 1 base, with 10 bases separating them.

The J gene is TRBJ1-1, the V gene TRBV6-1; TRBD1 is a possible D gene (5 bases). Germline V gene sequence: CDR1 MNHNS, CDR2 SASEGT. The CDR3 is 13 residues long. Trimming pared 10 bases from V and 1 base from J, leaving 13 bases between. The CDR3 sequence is CATGRTRNTEAFF. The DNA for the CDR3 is TGTGCCACAGGGAGGACCCGGAACACTGAAGCTTTCTTT.

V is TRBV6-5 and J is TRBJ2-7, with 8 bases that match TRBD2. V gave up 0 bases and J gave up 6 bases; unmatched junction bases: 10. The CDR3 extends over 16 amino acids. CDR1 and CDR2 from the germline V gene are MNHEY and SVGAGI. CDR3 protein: CASSYSLRGAEGEQYF. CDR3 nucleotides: TGTGCCAGCAGTTACTCGTTGCGGGGGGCGGAGGGCGAGCAGTACTTC.

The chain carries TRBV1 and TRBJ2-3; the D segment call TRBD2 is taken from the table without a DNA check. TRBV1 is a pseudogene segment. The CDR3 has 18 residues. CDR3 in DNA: TGCACCAGCAGCCAGGTGGCGGTAGCGGAGGCTAGCACAGATACGCAGTATTTT. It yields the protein CTSSQVAVAEASTDTQYF.

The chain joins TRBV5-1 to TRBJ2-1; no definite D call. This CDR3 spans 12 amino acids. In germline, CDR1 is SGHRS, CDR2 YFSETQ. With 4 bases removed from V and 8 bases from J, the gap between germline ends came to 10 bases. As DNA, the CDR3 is TGCGCCAGCAGCGAAACTCCCGATGAGCAGTTCTTC. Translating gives CASSETPDEQFF.

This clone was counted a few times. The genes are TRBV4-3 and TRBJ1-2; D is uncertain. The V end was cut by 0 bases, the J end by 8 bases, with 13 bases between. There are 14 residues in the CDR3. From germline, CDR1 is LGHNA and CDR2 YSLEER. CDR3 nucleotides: TGCGCCAGCAGCCAAGATCAGAATACCGGGGGCTACACCTTC. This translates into CASSQDQNTGGYTF.

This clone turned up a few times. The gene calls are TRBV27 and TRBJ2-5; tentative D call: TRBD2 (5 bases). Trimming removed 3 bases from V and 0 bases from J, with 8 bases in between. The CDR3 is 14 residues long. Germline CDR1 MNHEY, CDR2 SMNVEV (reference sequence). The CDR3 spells CASSFGIDQETQYF. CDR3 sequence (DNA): TGTGCCAGCAGTTTCGGGATCGACCAAGAGACCCAGTACTTC.

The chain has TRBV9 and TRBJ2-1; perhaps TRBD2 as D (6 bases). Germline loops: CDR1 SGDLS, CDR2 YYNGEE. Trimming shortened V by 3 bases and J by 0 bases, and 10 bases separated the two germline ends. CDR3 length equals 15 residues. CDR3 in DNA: TGTGCCAGCAGCGAATTCGGGAGCTCCTACAATGAGCAGTTCTTC. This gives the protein CASSEFGSSYNEQFF.

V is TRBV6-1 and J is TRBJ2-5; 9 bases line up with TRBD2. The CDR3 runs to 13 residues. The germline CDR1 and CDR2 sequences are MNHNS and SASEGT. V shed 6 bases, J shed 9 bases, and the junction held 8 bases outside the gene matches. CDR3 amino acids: CASSGGQRGAQYF. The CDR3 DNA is TGTGCCAGCAGCGGGGGCCAGCGGGGGGCCCAGTACTTC.

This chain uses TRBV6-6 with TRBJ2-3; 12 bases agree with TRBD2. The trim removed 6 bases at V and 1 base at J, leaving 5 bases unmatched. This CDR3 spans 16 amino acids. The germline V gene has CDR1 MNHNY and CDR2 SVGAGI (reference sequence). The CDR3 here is CASRPASGGGTDTQYF. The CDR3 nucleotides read TGTGCCAGCAGGCCAGCTAGCGGGGGGGGCACAGATACGCAGTATTTT.

Written as DNA, the CDR3 is TGCGCCAGCAGCTTGGCAGGAGGGGAGTGGGGCTACACCTTC. Translating it yields CASSLAGGEWGYTF. This chain links TRBV5-1 with TRBJ1-2; possible D gene TRBD1, 5 bases. Germline V CDR1 and CDR2: SGHRS, YFSETQ. The CDR3 spans 14 residues. V lost 0 bases, J lost 8 bases, and 14 bases lay in between.

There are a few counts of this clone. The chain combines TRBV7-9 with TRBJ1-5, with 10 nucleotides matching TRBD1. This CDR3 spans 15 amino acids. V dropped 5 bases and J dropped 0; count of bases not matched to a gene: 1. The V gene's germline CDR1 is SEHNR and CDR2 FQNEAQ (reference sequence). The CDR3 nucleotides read TGTGCCAGCAGCGGACAGGGGGATAGCAATCAGCCCCAGCATTTT. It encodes CASSGQGDSNQPQHF. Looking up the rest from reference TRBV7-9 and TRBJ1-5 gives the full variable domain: DTGVSQNPRHKITKRGQNVTFRCDPISEHNRLYWYRQTLGQGPEFLTYFQNEAQLEKSRLLSDRFSAERPKGSFSTLEIQRTEQGDSAMYLCASSGQGDSNQPQHFGDGTRLSIL.

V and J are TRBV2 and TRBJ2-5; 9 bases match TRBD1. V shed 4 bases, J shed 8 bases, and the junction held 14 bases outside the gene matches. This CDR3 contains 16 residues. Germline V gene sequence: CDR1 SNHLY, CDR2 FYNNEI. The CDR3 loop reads CASSVNDVRTGETQYF. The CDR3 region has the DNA TGTGCCAGCAGTGTTAACGATGTACGGACAGGGGAAACCCAGTACTTC.

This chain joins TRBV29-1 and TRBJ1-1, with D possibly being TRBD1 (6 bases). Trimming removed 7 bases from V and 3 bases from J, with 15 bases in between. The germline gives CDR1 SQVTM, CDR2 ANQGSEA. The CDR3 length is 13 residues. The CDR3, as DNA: TGCAGCGCTTACAGGGCGGCGGACACTGAAGCTTTCTTT. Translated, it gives CSAYRAADTEAFF.

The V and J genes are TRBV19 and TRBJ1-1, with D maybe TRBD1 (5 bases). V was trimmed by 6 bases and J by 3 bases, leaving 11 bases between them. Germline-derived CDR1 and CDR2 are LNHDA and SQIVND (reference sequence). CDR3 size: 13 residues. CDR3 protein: CASSQSRDTEAFF. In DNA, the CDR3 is TGTGCCAGTAGCCAGAGCAGGGACACTGAAGCTTTCTTT.